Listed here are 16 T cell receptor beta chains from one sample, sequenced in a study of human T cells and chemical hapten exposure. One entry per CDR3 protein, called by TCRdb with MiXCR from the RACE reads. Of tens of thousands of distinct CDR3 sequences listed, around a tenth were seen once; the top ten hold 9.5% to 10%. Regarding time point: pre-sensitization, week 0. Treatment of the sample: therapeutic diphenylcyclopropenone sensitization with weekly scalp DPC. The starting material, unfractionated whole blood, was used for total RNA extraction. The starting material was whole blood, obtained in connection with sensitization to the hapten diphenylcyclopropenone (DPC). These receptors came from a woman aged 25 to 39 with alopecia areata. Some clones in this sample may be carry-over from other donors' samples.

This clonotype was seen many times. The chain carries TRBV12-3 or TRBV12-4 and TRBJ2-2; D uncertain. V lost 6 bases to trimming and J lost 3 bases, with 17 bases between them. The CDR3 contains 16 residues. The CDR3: CASSPHIGDDTGELFF. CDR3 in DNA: TGTGCCAGCAGCCCCCACATTGGGGATGACACCGGGGAGCTGTTTTTT.

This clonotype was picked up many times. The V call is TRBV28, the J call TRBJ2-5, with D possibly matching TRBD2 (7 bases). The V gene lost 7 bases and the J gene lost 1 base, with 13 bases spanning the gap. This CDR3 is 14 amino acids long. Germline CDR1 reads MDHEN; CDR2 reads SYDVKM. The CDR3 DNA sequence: TGTGCCAGCAACGAGGGGGGGGTCCAAGAGACCCAGTACTTC. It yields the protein CASNEGGVQETQYF.

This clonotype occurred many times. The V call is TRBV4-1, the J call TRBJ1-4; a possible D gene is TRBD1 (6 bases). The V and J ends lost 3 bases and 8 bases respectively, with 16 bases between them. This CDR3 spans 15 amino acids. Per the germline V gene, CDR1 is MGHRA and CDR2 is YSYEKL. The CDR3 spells CASSQENREGEKLFF. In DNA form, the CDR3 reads TGCGCCAGCAGCCAGGAAAACAGGGAGGGGGAAAAACTGTTTTTT.

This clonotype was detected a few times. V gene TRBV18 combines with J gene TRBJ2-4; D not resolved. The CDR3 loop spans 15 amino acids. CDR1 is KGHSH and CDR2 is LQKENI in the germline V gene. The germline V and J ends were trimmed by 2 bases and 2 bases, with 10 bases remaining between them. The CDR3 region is CASSPDWVSKNIQYF. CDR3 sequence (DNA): TGTGCCAGCTCACCAGATTGGGTATCCAAAAACATTCAGTACTTC. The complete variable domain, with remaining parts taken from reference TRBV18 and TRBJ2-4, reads NAGVMQNPRHLVRRRGQEARLRCSPMKGHSHVYWYRQLPEEGLKFMVYLQKENIIDESGMPKERFSAEFPKEGPSILRIQQVVRGDSAAYFCASSPDWVSKNIQYFGAGTRLSVL.

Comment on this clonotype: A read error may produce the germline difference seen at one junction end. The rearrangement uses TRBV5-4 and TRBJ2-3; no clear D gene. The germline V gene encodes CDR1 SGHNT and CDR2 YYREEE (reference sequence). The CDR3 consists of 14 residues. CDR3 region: CASSLFTSTDTQYF. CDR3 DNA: TGCGCCAGCAGCTTGTTCACTAGCACAGATACGCAGTATTTT.

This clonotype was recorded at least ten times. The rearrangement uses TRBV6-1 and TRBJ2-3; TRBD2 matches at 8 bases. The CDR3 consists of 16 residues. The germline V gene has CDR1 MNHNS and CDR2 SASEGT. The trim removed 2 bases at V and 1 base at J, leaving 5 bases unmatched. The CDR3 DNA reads TGTGCCAGCAGTGAATTGCGGGGGGACGGCACAGATACGCAGTATTTT. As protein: CASSELRGDGTDTQYF.

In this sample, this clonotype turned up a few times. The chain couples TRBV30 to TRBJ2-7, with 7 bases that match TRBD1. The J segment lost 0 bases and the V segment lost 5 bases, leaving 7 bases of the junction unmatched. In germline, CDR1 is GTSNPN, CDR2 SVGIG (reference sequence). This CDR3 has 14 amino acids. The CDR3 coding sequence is TGTGCCTGGCGGAGGACAGGTCCCTCCTACGAGCAGTACTTC. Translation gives CAWRRTGPSYEQYF. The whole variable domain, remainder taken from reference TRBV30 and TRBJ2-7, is SQTIHQWPATLVQPVGSPLSLECTVEGTSNPNLYWYRQAAGRGLQLLFYSVGIGQISSEVPQNLSASRPQDRQFILSSKKLLLSDSGFYLCAWRRTGPSYEQYFGPGTRLTVT.

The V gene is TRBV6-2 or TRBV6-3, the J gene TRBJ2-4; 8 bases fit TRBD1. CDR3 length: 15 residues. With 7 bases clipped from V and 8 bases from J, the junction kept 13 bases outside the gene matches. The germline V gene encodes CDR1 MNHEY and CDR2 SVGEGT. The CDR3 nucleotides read TGTGCCAGCATTAGACAGGGGTACAAAGTCGACATTCAGTACTTC. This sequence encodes CASIRQGYKVDIQYF.

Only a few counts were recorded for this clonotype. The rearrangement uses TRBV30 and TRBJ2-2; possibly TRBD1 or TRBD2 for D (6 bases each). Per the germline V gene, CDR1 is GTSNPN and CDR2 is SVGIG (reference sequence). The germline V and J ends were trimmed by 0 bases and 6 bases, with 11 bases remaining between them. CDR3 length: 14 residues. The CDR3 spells CAWSVGGIAGELFF. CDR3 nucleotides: TGTGCCTGGAGTGTAGGGGGGATCGCCGGGGAGCTGTTTTTT.

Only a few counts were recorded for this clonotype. CDR3 in amino acids: CASTVPGRDEQFF. The DNA for the CDR3 is TGTGCCAGCACCGTTCCAGGGAGGGATGAGCAGTTCTTC. V is TRBV12-3 or TRBV12-4 and J is TRBJ2-1, with 7 bases fitting TRBD2. CDR3 size: 13 residues. Trimming at V came to 7 bases and at J to 8 bases, leaving 8 bases not matched to a gene.

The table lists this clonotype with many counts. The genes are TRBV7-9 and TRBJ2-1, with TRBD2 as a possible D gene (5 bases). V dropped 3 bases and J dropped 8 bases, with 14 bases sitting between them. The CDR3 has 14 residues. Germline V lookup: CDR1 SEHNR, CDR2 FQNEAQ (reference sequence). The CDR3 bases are TGTGCCAGCAGCTTTGGAGCGGACGGGGATGAGCAGTTCTTC. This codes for CASSFGADGDEQFF.

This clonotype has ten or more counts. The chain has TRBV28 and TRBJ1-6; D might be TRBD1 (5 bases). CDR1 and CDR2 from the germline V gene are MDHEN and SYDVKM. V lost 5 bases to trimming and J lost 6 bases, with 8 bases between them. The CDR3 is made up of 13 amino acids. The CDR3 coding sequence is TGTGCCAGCAGTCTCGACAGTAATTCACCCCTCCACTTT. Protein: CASSLDSNSPLHF.

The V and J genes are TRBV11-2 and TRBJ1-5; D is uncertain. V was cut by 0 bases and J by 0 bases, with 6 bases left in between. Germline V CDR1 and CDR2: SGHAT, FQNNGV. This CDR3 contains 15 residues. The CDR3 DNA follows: TGTGCCAGCAGCTTAGATTTCGGTAGCAATCAGCCCCAGCATTTT. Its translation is CASSLDFGSNQPQHF.

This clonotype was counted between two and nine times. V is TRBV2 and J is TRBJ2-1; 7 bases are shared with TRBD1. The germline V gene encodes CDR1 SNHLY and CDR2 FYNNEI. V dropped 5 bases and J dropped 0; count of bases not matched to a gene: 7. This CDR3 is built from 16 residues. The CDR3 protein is CASSFQTGSSYNEQFF. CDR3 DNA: TGTGCCAGCAGTTTTCAGACAGGGAGCTCCTACAATGAGCAGTTCTTC.

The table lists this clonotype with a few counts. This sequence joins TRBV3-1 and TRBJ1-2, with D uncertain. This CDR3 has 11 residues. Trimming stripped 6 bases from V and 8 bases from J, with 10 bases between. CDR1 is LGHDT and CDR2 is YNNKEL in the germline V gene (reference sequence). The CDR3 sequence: CASRRADGYTF. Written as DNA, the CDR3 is TGTGCCAGCAGGAGGGCCGACGGCTACACCTTC.

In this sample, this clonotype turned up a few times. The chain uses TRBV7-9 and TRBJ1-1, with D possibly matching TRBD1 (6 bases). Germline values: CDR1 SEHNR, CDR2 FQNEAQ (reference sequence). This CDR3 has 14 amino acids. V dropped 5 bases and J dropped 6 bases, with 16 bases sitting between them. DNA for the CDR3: TGTGCCAGCAGCCAACAGGGTATGGGCTCTGAAGCTTTCTTT. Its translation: CASSQQGMGSEAFF. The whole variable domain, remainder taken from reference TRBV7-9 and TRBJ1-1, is DTGVSQNPRHKITKRGQNVTFRCDPISEHNRLYWYRQTLGQGPEFLTYFQNEAQLEKSRLLSDRFSAERPKGSFSTLEIQRTEQGDSAMYLCASSQQGMGSEAFFGQGTRLTVV.